Listed here is a single T cell receptor beta chain. The data derive from a study of cytomegalovirus exposure and HLA in healthy donors. Libraries were prepared by immunoSEQ multiplex PCR; TCRdb keeps only in-frame clonotypes and omits some of them. The sample lists fewer than 250,000 clones, 85% to 90% occurring once. The sequence was obtained from a man aged 18 to 29 in good health and CMV-seronegative. The specimen sequenced was PBMCs.

CDR3: CSASTGSETQYF. The CDR3 DNA follows: TGCAGCGCCTCAACAGGGTCTGAGACCCAGTACTTC. The chain couples TRBV29-1 to TRBJ2-5; TRBD1 is a possible D gene (6 bases). The CDR3 runs 12 residues. V was shortened by 7 bases and J by 5 bases, with 14 bases between the two germline ends. Germline V gene lookup returns CDR1 SQVTM and CDR2 ANQGSEA. Full variable domain (outside the CDR3, taken from reference TRBV29-1 and TRBJ2-5): SAVISQKPSRDICQRGTSLTIQCQVDSQVTMMFWYRQQPGQSLTLIATANQGSEATYESGFVIDKFPISRPNLTFSTLTVSNMSPEDSSIYLCSASTGSETQYFGPGTRLLVL.